This T cell receptor (beta chain) was profiled in a study of Ad26.COV2.S vaccination and SARS-CoV-2 variants. On the study more broadly: A participant enrolled in the COV1001 Ad26.COV2.S trial arm provided the sample.

Generated by immunoSEQ multiplex PCR, the TCRdb table keeps only in-frame clones and is missing some. Of around 450,000 clones listed, less than 95% are singletons. Treatment: about 20 received Ad26.COV2.S at low or high dose, single or two shots; about five received placebo; per-sample allocation not given. Sampling was done on day 63 after the first vaccine or placebo injection. A Boston donor was an adult aged 18-55 years. The germline V gene encodes CDR1 SGHTA and CDR2 FQGNSA. The V end lost 6 bases, the J end lost 5 bases, and 19 bases lay between the germline ends. The CDR3 is made up of 16 amino acids. This clone was observed a single time.

The chain is built from TRBV7-2 and TRBJ1-4; D is ambiguous. Sequencing was performed on peripheral blood, taken in a trial of Ad26.COV2.S vaccine versus placebo. This clonotype was sampled from a person aged 18-60 years who received the Ad26.COV2.S COVID-19 vaccine or a placebo. In DNA form, the CDR3 reads TGTGCCAGCAGATGGACGCCCGGAGGGAGGAATGAAAAACTGTTTTTT. This encodes CASRWTPGGRNEKLFF.